This section outlines one T cell receptor beta chain sequence together with its context. The entry originates in a study of T cell responses to AZD1222 COVID-19 vaccine. Assay used: immunoSEQ multiplex PCR; TCRdb lists only in-frame clones, some missing. The sample shows about 81,000 clones, 75% to 90% of them seen only once. The receptor's source is an adult who received the AZD1222 COVID-19 vaccine. This specimen consisted of peripheral blood, obtained 28 days after the second AZD1222 dose.

CDR3 loop: CAWSVRDSNTEAFF. The CDR3 nucleotides are TGTGCCTGGAGTGTGAGGGACTCGAACACTGAAGCTTTCTTT. The chain recombines TRBV30 with TRBJ1-1, with D possibly TRBD1 on 5 matching bases. Germline values: CDR1 GTSNPN, CDR2 SVGIG (reference sequence). The CDR3 contains 14 residues. The V gene lost 0 bases and the J gene lost 1 base, with 9 bases spanning the gap.